These 5 T cell receptor beta chains were sequenced from one sample in a study of T cells in Graves' hyperthyroidism and ophthalmopathy (dated by TCRdb to about 2019). To prepare the library, multiplex PCR was applied. Data came from an Illumina HiSeq 2000. The TCR beta CDR3 regions were amplified from the RNA transcripts. The first round of RT-PCR for the TCR CDR3 was performed with the HTBI primer set and the Qiagen OneStep RT-PCR kit. Using fastp at Q25 and MiXCR, TCRdb reprocessed the public reads and kept productive beta chains. Under each unique CDR3 protein, matching rows form one entry showing the most common genes and DNA. A total of around 700,000 distinct CDR3 sequences appear in this sample, 18% of them only once. The ten largest clones add up to over 15% of the sample. Input material: blood. The source of these receptors is a woman between 50 and 59 years old with Graves' hyperthyroidism that later progressed to Graves' ophthalmopathy.

In DNA, the CDR3 is TGCAGCGTGGGCGAGATGAATCAGCCCCAGCATTTT. Amino acids: CSVGEMNQPQHF. This chain uses TRBV29-1 with TRBJ1-5; D not certain. Deletions cut 6 bases from V and 4 bases from J, with 10 bases between. This CDR3 is built from 12 residues. Looked up from germline, CDR1 is SQVTM and CDR2 is ANQGSEA.

This clonotype was observed many times. V is TRBV11-2 and J is TRBJ2-1; D might be TRBD2 (5 bases). Trimming removed 4 bases at V and 0 bases at J, with 19 bases between. This CDR3 comprises 18 residues. Germline values: CDR1 SGHAT, CDR2 FQNNGV. CDR3 protein: CASSSPLAGASSYNEQFF. CDR3 in DNA: TGTGCCAGCAGCTCCCCCCTGGCGGGCGCGAGCTCCTACAATGAGCAGTTCTTC.

This clonotype showed up many times. V usage is TRBV3-1 and J usage is TRBJ1-5; no clear D gene. With 1 base removed from V and 0 bases from J, the gap between germline ends came to 7 bases. From germline, CDR1 is LGHDT and CDR2 YNNKEL (reference sequence). This CDR3 is built from 15 residues. The CDR3 is CASSQGVDSNQPQHF. As DNA, the CDR3 is TGTGCCAGCAGCCAAGGAGTGGATAGCAATCAGCCCCAGCATTTT.

As regards this clonotype: This likely comes from a read error, as the CDR3 has no conserved phenylalanine or tryptophan at its end. The chain carries TRBV6-2 or TRBV6-3 and TRBJ1-4; D unclear. Germline-derived CDR1 and CDR2 are MNHEY and SVGEGT. The V gene lost 5 bases and the J gene lost 6 bases, with 10 bases spanning the gap. The CDR3 is 13 amino acids. The DNA for the CDR3 is TGTGCCAGCAGTGCGTTATATGATGAAAAACTGTTTTCT. Translated, it gives CASSALYDEKLFS.

This clonotype was picked up a small number of times. This chain uses TRBV20-1 with TRBJ2-5; 12 positions match TRBD2. The germline gives CDR1 DFQATT, CDR2 SNEGSKA (reference sequence). The ends lost 2 bases at V and 5 bases at J; junction bases unmatched: 15. The CDR3 is 18 amino acids. CDR3 residues: CSARIGGLAGGLWETQYF. CDR3 DNA: TGCAGTGCTAGAATTGGTGGGCTAGCGGGGGGGCTTTGGGAGACCCAGTACTTC.